This entry lists 32 T cell receptor beta chains sequenced from one sample in a study of shared clonotypes between healthy human individuals. The naive CD8 population came from CD45RO-negative cells selected for CCR7, without terminally differentiated effector memory CD45RA+ cells. Sequenced by immunoSEQ multiplex PCR; TCRdb stores in-frame clones only, minus some. The repertoire consists of about 820,000 clones, with almost 95% occurring once and the leading ten covering approximately 25%. The sequencing sample was made of naive CD8+ T cells sorted from blood. These TCRs come from a man aged 30 to 45 in good health.

The rearrangement joins TRBV2 to TRBJ1-2, with D possibly being TRBD1 (6 bases). The CDR3 spans 12 residues. Germline lookup yields CDR1 SNHLY and CDR2 FYNNEI. V shed 8 bases and J shed 8 bases, with 15 bases lying between them. Written as DNA, the CDR3 is TGTGCCAGCTACAGGGAATTGGAGGGCTACACCTTC. This gives the protein CASYRELEGYTF.

This rearrangement joins TRBV28 to TRBJ2-1, with 12 bases fitting TRBD2. The CDR3 consists of 17 residues. Per the germline V gene, CDR1 is MDHEN and CDR2 is SYDVKM. The junction had 5 bases not matched to a gene; V was cut back by 1 base and J by 4 bases. CDR3 nucleotides: TGTGCCAGCAGTTTATCCAGGACTAGCGGGACGTACAATGAGCAGTTCTTC. This translates into CASSLSRTSGTYNEQFF.

The chain recombines TRBV27 with TRBJ1-3, with D uncertain. The V end was cut by 4 bases, the J end by 0 bases, with 7 bases between. The CDR3 is made up of 14 amino acids. Germline V CDR1 and CDR2: MNHEY, SMNVEV (reference sequence). DNA of the CDR3: TGTGCCAGCAGTTCGACGCTCTCTGGAAACACCATATATTTT. Encoded protein: CASSSTLSGNTIYF.

This clone is a singleton in its sample. V usage is TRBV7-9 and J usage is TRBJ2-7; 8 positions match TRBD1. The CDR3 runs to 12 residues. J gave up 6 bases and V 11 bases, and 9 bases lay outside the gene matches. The germline CDR1 and CDR2 sequences are SEHNR and FQNEAQ (reference sequence). CDR3 DNA: TGTGCCTCGAAACAGGGGGTTGGCGAGCAGTACTTC. This gives the protein CASKQGVGEQYF.

V usage is TRBV4-2 and J usage is TRBJ2-3; 9 positions agree with TRBD2. Germline values: CDR1 LGHNA, CDR2 YNFKEQ. Trimming at V came to 2 bases and at J to 6 bases, leaving 18 bases not matched to a gene. The CDR3 covers 19 residues. Here the CDR3 DNA reads TGTGCCAGCAGCCAAAACACCCAATATGAGCTAGCGGGATCCGATACGCAGTATTTT. Its translation is CASSQNTQYELAGSDTQYF.

The chain employs TRBV10-2 and TRBJ1-4, with 11 bases aligning to TRBD1. CDR1 is WSHSY and CDR2 is SAAADI in the germline V gene. CDR3 length: 15 residues. Germline trimming cut 0 bases from V and 10 bases from J; bases unmatched to any gene: 4. The CDR3 bases are TGCGCCAGCAGTGAGTCTTGGACAGGGGGCGGAAAACTGTTTTTT. It yields the protein CASSESWTGGGKLFF.

V is TRBV7-6 and J is TRBJ2-2; 7 nucleotides match TRBD1. There are 16 residues in the CDR3. J gave up 5 bases and V 1 base, and 7 bases lay outside the gene matches. Germline V CDR1 and CDR2: SGHVS, FNYEAQ. This CDR3 is CASSLEGGRYTGELFF. The CDR3 DNA sequence: TGTGCCAGCAGCTTAGAAGGGGGCAGGTATACCGGGGAGCTGTTTTTT.

V gene TRBV6-1 combines with J gene TRBJ2-2; D uncertain. Trimming removed 4 bases at V and 2 bases at J, with 11 bases between. Germline V gene data show CDR1 as MNHNS and CDR2 as SASEGT. There are 15 residues in the CDR3. The CDR3 reads CASSVQVSNTGELFF. CDR3 DNA: TGTGCCAGCAGTGTGCAGGTTAGCAACACCGGGGAGCTGTTTTTT.

The sample holds a few counts of this clone. The J gene is TRBJ1-5, the V gene TRBV6-5; 9 nucleotides align to TRBD1. In germline, CDR1 is MNHEY, CDR2 SVGAGI. The CDR3 extends over 14 amino acids. V trimming: 5 bases; J trimming: 5 bases; junction bases outside the gene matches: 4. The CDR3 region is CASSSGTGYQPQHF. The DNA for the CDR3 is TGTGCCAGCAGTAGCGGGACAGGGTATCAGCCCCAGCATTTT.

The chain links TRBV7-9 to TRBJ2-2; no clear D. The V and J ends lost 7 bases and 1 base respectively, with 10 bases between them. This CDR3 contains 14 residues. The V gene's germline CDR1 is SEHNR and CDR2 FQNEAQ (reference sequence). CDR3 sequence reads: CASNPARNTGELFF. The CDR3 nucleotides are TGTGCCAGCAACCCTGCTAGGAACACCGGGGAGCTGTTTTTT.

The chain carries TRBV5-1 and TRBJ2-5, with D possibly matching TRBD1 (6 bases). The CDR3 has 19 residues. The V gene lost 3 bases and the J gene lost 0 bases, with 24 bases spanning the gap. Germline-derived CDR1 and CDR2 are SGHRS and YFSETQ. CDR3 in amino acids: CASSSTIRDRQDYQETQYF. The CDR3 DNA reads TGCGCCAGCAGCTCGACGATACGTGACAGGCAAGACTACCAAGAGACCCAGTACTTC. The complete variable domain, with remaining parts taken from reference TRBV5-1 and TRBJ2-5, reads KAGVTQTPRYLIKTRGQQVTLSCSPISGHRSVSWYQQTPGQGLQFLFEYFSETQRNKGNFPGRFSGRQFSNSRSEMNVSTLELGDSALYLCASSSTIRDRQDYQETQYFGPGTRLLVL.

The rearrangement links TRBV2 to TRBJ1-2; TRBD1 aligns across 7 bases. The CDR3 spans 16 residues. CDR1 and CDR2 (germline): SNHLY, FYNNEI. V shed 1 base and J 4 bases; nucleotides not matched to a gene: 9. The CDR3 sequence: CASSEVAAGTAYGYTF. The CDR3 DNA reads TGTGCCAGCAGTGAAGTCGCTGCCGGGACAGCCTATGGCTACACCTTC.

The chain is built from TRBV28 and TRBJ1-1, with no clear D. In germline, CDR1 is MDHEN, CDR2 SYDVKM. This CDR3 has 12 amino acids. Trimming pared 7 bases from V and 1 base from J, leaving 7 bases between. CDR3 loop: CASTIRNTEAFF. The CDR3 DNA reads as TGTGCCAGCACCATCAGGAACACTGAAGCTTTCTTT.

This chain links TRBV13 with TRBJ2-2; the D is unclear. CDR3 length equals 13 residues. V was trimmed by 6 bases and J by 0 bases, leaving 5 bases between them. CDR1 PRHDT and CDR2 FYEKMQ come from the germline V gene (reference sequence). Here the CDR3 reads CASRSANTGELFF. The CDR3 DNA sequence: TGTGCCAGCAGAAGCGCGAACACCGGGGAGCTGTTTTTT.

The chain has TRBV9 and TRBJ2-1; 10 bases align to TRBD2. Germline assignment: CDR1 SGDLS and CDR2 YYNGEE. CDR3 size: 15 residues. J gave up 6 bases and V 2 bases, and 5 bases lay outside the gene matches. The chain's CDR3 is CASSVSGRPINEQFF. CDR3 coding DNA: TGTGCCAGCAGCGTTAGCGGGAGGCCCATCAATGAGCAGTTCTTC.

The CDR3 nucleotides are TGTGCCACTGGAATAGCGGGATTGGGCAATGAGCAGTTCTTC. This translates into CATGIAGLGNEQFF. The rearrangement joins TRBV15 to TRBJ2-1; 8 bases align to TRBD2. Per the germline V gene, CDR1 is LNHNV and CDR2 is YYDKDF (reference sequence). The CDR3 has 14 residues. The junction had 10 bases not matched to a gene; V was cut back by 9 bases and J by 6 bases.

This clone appeared once. This sequence joins TRBV7-8 and TRBJ2-5; the D gene could be TRBD1 or TRBD2 (5 bases each). CDR1 is SGHVS and CDR2 is FQNEAQ in the germline V gene. The CDR3 consists of 15 residues. V gave up 0 bases and J gave up 0 bases, with 8 bases separating them. In nucleotides, the CDR3 is TGTGCCAGCAGCTTAGCGGGGGTGTACCAAGAGACCCAGTACTTC. This codes for CASSLAGVYQETQYF.

The chain recombines TRBV4-1 with TRBJ2-5; 7 positions agree with TRBD2. V lost 1 base to trimming and J lost 4 bases; unmatched junction nucleotides: 3. The CDR3 contains 14 residues. In germline, CDR1 is MGHRA, CDR2 YSYEKL. CDR3 sequence (DNA): TGCGCCAGCAGCCAAGGAGGACTAGGAGAGACCCAGTACTTC. Protein product: CASSQGGLGETQYF.

J is TRBJ2-7 and V is TRBV5-5; maybe TRBD2 (5 bases). This CDR3 comprises 16 residues. Per the germline V gene, CDR1 is SGHKS and CDR2 is YYEKEE (reference sequence). The germline V and J ends were trimmed by 4 bases and 1 base, with 18 bases remaining between them. CDR3 protein: CASSPAVSSASYEQYF. The CDR3 coding sequence is TGTGCCAGCAGCCCCGCCGTTAGTAGCGCTTCCTACGAGCAGTACTTC.

Remarks on this clone: Only one base separates this from a far larger clonotype, so it likely reflects a read error. The same CDR3 also results from other DNA sequences found in this sample. This rearrangement joins TRBV21-1 to TRBJ2-2; the D segment call TRBD1 is taken from the table without a DNA check. TRBV21-1 has pseudogene status. The CDR3 is made up of 15 amino acids. For the CDR3, the DNA is TGTGCCAGCAGCACCCCACAAGGGGCCACCGGGGAGCTGTTTTTT. As protein: CASSTPQGATGELFF.

This chain joins TRBV15 and TRBJ2-7; D is perhaps TRBD2 (6 bases). In germline, CDR1 is LNHNV, CDR2 YYDKDF (reference sequence). Deletions cut 2 bases from V and 5 bases from J, with 10 bases between. The CDR3 contains 13 residues. The CDR3 bases are TGTGCCACCAGCAGACTAGCGTTCAACGAGCAGTACTTC. It is translated as CATSRLAFNEQYF.

Note on this clone: The same CDR3 is also encoded by other DNA sequences in this sample. The chain uses TRBV20-1 and TRBJ1-2; D ambiguous. The germline V and J ends were trimmed by 5 bases and 2 bases, with 3 bases remaining between them. Germline assignment: CDR1 DFQATT and CDR2 SNEGSKA (reference sequence). This CDR3 region has 10 residues. The CDR3 sequence is CSAPNYGYTF. In DNA, the CDR3 is TGCAGTGCTCCAAACTATGGCTACACCTTC.

V is TRBV2 and J is TRBJ2-3, with D possibly TRBD1 on 5 matching bases. This CDR3 has 14 residues. Trimming pared 5 bases from V and 2 bases from J, leaving 11 bases between. The V gene's germline CDR1 is SNHLY and CDR2 FYNNEI. CDR3 bases: TGTGCCAGCAGTCCAGGGAAGAACACAGATACGCAGTATTTT. Protein sequence: CASSPGKNTDTQYF.

The chain is built from TRBV4-3 and TRBJ2-1, with TRBD2 identical over 10 bases. The CDR3 sequence is 15 residues long. Germline loops: CDR1 LGHNA, CDR2 YSLEER. Trimming cost V 4 bases and J 4 bases; bases outside gene matches: 4. CDR3 sequence reads: CASSLEAGGYNEQFF. The CDR3 nucleotides are TGCGCCAGCAGCCTGGAAGCGGGAGGGTACAATGAGCAGTTCTTC.

The chain's CDR3 is CASSTGTGNEKLFF. The CDR3 DNA follows: TGTGCCAGCAGCACCGGGACAGGGAATGAAAAACTGTTTTTT. The chain links TRBV9 to TRBJ1-4; 9 nucleotides agree with TRBD1. CDR1 and CDR2 (germline): SGDLS, YYNGEE. V shed 4 bases and J 5 bases; nucleotides not matched to a gene: 3. The CDR3 length is 14 residues.

This clone has only one observation. Other nucleotide sequences from this sample produce the same CDR3. V usage is TRBV7-9 and J usage is TRBJ2-1; 9 bases line up with TRBD2. The germline CDR1 and CDR2 sequences are SEHNR and FQNEAQ (reference sequence). V lost 5 bases and J lost 2; bases outside the gene matches: 7. The CDR3 contains 16 residues. CDR3 in DNA: TGTGCCAGCAGCCCCCGAAGCGGGAGGACCTACAATGAGCAGTTCTTC. Its protein is CASSPRSGRTYNEQFF.

The V gene is TRBV13, the J gene TRBJ2-7; TRBD2 aligns across 8 bases. This CDR3 spans 17 amino acids. Germline CDR1 reads PRHDT; CDR2 reads FYEKMQ (reference sequence). Trimming cost V 0 bases and J 3 bases; bases outside gene matches: 10. CDR3 in amino acids: CASSLGPLAGRYYEQYF. Written as DNA, the CDR3 is TGTGCCAGCAGCTTAGGCCCTCTAGCGGGTCGTTACTACGAGCAGTACTTC. The whole variable domain, filled in from reference TRBV13 and TRBJ2-7, reads AAGVIQSPRHLIKEKRETATLKCYPIPRHDTVYWYQQGPGQDPQFLISFYEKMQSDKGSIPDRFSAQQFSDYHSELNMSSLELGDSALYFCASSLGPLAGRYYEQYFGPGTRLTVT.

The chain carries TRBV5-5 and TRBJ2-7; D gene ambiguous. The V end lost 1 base, the J end lost 2 bases, and 13 bases lay between the germline ends. This CDR3 is 15 amino acids long. Germline values: CDR1 SGHKS, CDR2 YYEKEE (reference sequence). The CDR3 reads CASSLSPEKAYEQYF. CDR3 in DNA: TGTGCCAGCAGCTTGAGCCCGGAAAAAGCCTACGAGCAGTACTTC.

A note on this clone: The same CDR3 arises from other DNA sequences in this sample as well. This rearrangement joins TRBV27 to TRBJ2-7, with 7 bases that match TRBD2. Germline loops: CDR1 MNHEY, CDR2 SMNVEV (reference sequence). CDR3 length equals 14 residues. With 2 bases clipped from V and 4 bases from J, the junction kept 5 bases outside the gene matches. The CDR3 region is CASSLGREKYEQYF. The CDR3 nucleotides read TGTGCCAGCAGTTTAGGGCGGGAGAAATACGAGCAGTACTTC.

This chain joins TRBV6-5 and TRBJ2-2; no reliable D call. Trimming pared 6 bases from V and 6 bases from J, leaving 11 bases between. Germline values: CDR1 MNHEY, CDR2 SVGAGI. The CDR3 is 13 residues long. CDR3 sequence: CASSVVVAGELFF. CDR3 DNA: TGTGCCAGCAGCGTCGTTGTGGCCGGGGAGCTGTTTTTT.

The chain is built from TRBV7-8 and TRBJ1-3; 7 bases match TRBD1. Germline V gene data show CDR1 as SGHVS and CDR2 as FQNEAQ. This CDR3 is built from 18 residues. V lost 0 bases to trimming and J lost 1 base; unmatched junction nucleotides: 9. The CDR3 spells CASSLAVPGTESGNTIYF. CDR3 coding DNA: TGTGCCAGCAGCTTAGCGGTCCCCGGGACAGAGTCTGGAAACACCATATATTTT.

V gene TRBV7-9 combines with J gene TRBJ2-7; D uncertain. With 2 bases removed from V and 3 bases from J, the gap between germline ends came to 20 bases. In germline, CDR1 is SEHNR, CDR2 FQNEAQ (reference sequence). This CDR3 is 17 amino acids long. CDR3 sequence: CASSLTGEGRYFYEQYF. The CDR3 DNA is TGTGCCAGCAGCTTAACTGGGGAAGGACGATATTTCTACGAGCAGTACTTC.